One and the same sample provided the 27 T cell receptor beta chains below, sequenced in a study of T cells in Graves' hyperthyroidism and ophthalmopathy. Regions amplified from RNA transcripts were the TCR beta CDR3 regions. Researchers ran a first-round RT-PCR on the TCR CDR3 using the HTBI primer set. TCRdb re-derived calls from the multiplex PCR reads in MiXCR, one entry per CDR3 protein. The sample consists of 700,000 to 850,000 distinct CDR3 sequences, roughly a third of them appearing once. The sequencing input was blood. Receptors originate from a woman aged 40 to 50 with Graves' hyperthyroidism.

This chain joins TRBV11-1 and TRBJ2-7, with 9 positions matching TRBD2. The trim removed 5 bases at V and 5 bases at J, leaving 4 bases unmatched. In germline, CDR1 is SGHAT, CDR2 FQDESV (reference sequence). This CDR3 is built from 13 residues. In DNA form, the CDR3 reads TGTGCCAGCAGCCACTCTAGCGGGGACGAGCAGTACTTC. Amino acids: CASSHSSGDEQYF.

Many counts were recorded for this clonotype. CDR3 DNA sequence: TGTGCCAGCAGCCCGCAGGGGGGCGAGCAGTACTTC. This codes for CASSPQGGEQYF. V and J are TRBV7-2 and TRBJ2-7; a weak D match, TRBD1 (7 bases). Per germline, CDR1 SGHTA and CDR2 FQGNSA. This CDR3 spans 12 amino acids. Deletions cut 5 bases from V and 6 bases from J, with 11 bases between.

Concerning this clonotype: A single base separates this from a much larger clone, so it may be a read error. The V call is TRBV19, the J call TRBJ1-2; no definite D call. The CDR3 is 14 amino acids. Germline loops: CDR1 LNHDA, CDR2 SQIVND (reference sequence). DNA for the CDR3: TGTGCCAGCAGCCAAGGATCGATTGGCTATAGCTACACCTTC. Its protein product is CASSQGSIGYSYTF.

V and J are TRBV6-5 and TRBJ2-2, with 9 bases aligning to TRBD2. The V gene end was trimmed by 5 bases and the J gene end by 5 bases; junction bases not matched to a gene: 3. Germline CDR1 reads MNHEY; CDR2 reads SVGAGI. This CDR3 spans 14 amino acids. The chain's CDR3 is CASSGLARTGELFF. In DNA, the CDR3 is TGTGCCAGCAGTGGACTAGCGAGAACCGGGGAGCTGTTTTTT.

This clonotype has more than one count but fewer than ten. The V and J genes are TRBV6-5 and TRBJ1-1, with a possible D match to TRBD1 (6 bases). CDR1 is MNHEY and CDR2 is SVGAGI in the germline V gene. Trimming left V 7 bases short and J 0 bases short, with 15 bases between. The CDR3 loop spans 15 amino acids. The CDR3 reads CASTRRGQMNTEAFF. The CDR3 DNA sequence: TGTGCCAGCACCCGCCGGGGGCAAATGAACACTGAAGCTTTCTTT.

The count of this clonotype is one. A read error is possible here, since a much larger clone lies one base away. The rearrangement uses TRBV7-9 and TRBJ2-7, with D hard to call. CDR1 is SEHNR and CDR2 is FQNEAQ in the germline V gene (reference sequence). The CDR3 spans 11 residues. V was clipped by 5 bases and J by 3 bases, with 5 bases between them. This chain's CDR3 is CASSHDYEQYF. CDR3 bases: TGTGCCAGCAGCCATGACTACGAGCAGTACTTC. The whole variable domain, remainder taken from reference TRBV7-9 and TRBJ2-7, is DTGVSQNPRHKITKRGQNVTFRCDPISEHNRLYWYRQTLGQGPEFLTYFQNEAQLEKSRLLSDRFSAERPKGSFSTLEIQRTEQGDSAMYLCASSHDYEQYFGPGTRLTVT.

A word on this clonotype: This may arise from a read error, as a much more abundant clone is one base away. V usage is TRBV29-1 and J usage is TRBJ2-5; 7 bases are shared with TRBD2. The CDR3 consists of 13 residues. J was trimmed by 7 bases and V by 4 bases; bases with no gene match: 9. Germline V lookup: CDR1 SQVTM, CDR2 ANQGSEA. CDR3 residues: CSVVSLAIRTQYF. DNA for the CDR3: TGCAGCGTTGTGTCACTAGCGATAAGGACCCAGTACTTC.

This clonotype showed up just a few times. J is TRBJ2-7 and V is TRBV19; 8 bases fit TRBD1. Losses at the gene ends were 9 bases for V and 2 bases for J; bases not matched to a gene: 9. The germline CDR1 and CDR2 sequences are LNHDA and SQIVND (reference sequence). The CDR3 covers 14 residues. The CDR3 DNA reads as TGTGCCAGCAGTGGCAGGACAGGGCCCTACGAGCAGTACTTC. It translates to CASSGRTGPYEQYF.

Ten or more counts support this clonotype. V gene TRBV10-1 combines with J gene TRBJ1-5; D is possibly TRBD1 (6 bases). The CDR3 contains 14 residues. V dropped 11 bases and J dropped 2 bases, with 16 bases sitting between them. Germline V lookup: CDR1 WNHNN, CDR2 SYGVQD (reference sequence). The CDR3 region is CAFKGVRGNQPQHF. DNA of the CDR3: TGCGCCTTCAAGGGGGTCAGAGGCAATCAGCCCCAGCATTTT.

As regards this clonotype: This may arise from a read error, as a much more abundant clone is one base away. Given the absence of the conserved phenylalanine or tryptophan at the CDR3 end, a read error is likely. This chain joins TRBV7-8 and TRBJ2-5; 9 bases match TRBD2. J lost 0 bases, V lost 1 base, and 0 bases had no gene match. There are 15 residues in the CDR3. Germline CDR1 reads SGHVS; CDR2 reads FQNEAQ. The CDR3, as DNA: TGTGCCAGCAGCTTAGGCGGGGGGGACCAAGAGACCCAGTACCTC. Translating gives CASSLGGGDQETQYL.

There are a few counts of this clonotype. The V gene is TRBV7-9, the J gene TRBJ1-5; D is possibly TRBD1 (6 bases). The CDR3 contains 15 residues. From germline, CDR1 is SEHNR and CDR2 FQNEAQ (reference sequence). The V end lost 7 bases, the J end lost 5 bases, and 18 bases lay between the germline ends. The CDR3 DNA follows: TGTGCCAGCACCGATGACAGGCTCCGCCATCAGCCCCAGCATTTT. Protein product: CASTDDRLRHQPQHF.

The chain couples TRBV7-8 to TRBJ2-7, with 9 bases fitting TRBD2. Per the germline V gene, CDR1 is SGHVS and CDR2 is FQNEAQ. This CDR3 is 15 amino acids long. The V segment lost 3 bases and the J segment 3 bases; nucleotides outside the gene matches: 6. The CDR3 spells CASSLAGGRGYEQYF. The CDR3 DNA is TGTGCCAGCAGCTTGGCGGGGGGGCGAGGCTACGAGCAGTACTTC.

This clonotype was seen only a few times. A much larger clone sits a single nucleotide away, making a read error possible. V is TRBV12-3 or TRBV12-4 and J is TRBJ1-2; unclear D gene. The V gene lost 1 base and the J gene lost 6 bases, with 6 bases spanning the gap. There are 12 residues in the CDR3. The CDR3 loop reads CASSLGDHGYTF. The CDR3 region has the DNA TGTGCCAGCAGTTTAGGGGATCATGGCTACACCTTC.

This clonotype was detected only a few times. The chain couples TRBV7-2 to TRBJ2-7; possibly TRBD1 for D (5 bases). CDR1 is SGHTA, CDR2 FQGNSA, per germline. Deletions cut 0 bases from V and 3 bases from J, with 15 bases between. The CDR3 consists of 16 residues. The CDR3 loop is CASSLASGNNFYEQYF. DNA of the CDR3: TGTGCCAGCAGCTTAGCGTCAGGGAATAATTTCTACGAGCAGTACTTC. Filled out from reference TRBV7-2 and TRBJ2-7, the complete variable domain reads GAGVSQSPSNKVTEKGKDVELRCDPISGHTALYWYRQSLGQGLEFLIYFQGNSAPDKSGLPSDRFSAERTGGSVSTLTIQRTQQEDSAVYLCASSLASGNNFYEQYFGPGTRLTVT.

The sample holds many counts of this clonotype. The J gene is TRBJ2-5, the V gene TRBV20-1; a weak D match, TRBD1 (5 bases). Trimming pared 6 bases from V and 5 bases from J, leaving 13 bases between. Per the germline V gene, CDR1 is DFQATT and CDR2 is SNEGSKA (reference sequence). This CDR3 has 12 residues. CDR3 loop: CSASGFGETQYF. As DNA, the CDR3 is TGCAGTGCATCAGGGTTTGGCGAGACCCAGTACTTC.

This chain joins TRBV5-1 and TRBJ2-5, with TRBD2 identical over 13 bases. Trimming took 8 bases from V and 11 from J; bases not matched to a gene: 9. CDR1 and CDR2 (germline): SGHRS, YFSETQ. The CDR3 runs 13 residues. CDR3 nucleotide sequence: TGCGCCAGTACTAGCGGGGGGGCCTATGAGCAGTACTTC. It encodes CASTSGGAYEQYF.

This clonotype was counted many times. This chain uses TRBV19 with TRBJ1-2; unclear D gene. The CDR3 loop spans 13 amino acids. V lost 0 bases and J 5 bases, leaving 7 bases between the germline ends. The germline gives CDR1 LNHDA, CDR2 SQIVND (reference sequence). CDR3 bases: TGTGCCAGTAGTATAGACCAATCGTATGGCTACACCTTC. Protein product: CASSIDQSYGYTF.

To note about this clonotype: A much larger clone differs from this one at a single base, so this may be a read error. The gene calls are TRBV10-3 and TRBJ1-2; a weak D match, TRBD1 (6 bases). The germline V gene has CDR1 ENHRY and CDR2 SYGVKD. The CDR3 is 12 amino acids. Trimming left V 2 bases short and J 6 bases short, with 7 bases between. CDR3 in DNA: TGTGCCATCAGTGAGACAGGGCATGGCTACACCTTC. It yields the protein CAISETGHGYTF.

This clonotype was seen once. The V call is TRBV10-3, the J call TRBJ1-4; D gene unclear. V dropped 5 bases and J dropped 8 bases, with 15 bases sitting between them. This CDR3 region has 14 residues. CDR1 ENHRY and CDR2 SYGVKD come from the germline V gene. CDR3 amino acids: CAISPGLIREKLFF. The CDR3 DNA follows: TGTGCCATCAGTCCCGGGTTAATAAGGGAAAAACTGTTTTTT.

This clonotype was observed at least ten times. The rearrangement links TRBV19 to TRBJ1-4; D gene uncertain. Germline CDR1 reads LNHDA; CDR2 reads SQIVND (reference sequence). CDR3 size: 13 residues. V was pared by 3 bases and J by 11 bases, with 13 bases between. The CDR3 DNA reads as TGTGCCAGTAGTATTTTGACGGCAGGTAAACTGTTTTTT. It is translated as CASSILTAGKLFF.

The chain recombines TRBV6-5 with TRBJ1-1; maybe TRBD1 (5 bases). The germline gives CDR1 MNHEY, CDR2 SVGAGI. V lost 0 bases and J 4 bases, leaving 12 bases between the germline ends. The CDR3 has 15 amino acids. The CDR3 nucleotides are TGTGCCAGCAGTTACTCCCGTCCGGGACGCACTGAAGCTTTCTTT. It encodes CASSYSRPGRTEAFF.

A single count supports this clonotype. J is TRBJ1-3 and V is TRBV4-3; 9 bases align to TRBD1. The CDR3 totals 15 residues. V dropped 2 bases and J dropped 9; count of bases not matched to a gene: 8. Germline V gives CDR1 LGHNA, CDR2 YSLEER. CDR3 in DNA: TGCGCCAGCAGCCAAAGACAGGGGGAGGCTCGCACCATATATTTT. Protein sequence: CASSQRQGEARTIYF.

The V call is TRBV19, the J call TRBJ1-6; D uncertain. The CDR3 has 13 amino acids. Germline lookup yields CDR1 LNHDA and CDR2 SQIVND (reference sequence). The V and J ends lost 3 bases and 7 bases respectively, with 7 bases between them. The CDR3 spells CASSISANSPLHF. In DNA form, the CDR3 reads TGTGCCAGTAGTATCTCTGCCAATTCACCCCTCCACTTT.

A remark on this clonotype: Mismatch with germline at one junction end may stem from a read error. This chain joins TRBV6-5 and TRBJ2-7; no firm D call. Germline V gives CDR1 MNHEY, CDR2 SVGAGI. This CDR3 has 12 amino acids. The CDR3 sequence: CVSRRSSHEQCF. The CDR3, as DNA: TGTGTCAGCCGCCGGTCTAGTCACGAGCAGTGCTTC.

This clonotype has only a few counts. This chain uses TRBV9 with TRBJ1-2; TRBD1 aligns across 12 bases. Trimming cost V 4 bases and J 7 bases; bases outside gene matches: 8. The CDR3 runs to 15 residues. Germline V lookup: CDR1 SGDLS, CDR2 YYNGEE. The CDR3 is CASSSWDRGQGGYTF. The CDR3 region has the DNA TGTGCCAGCAGCAGCTGGGACAGGGGGCAAGGTGGCTACACCTTC.

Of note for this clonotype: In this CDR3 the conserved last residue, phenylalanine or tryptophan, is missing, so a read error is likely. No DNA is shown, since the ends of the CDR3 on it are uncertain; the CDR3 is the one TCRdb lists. Here the CDR3 reads CASSLAQG. This chain connects TRBV12-3 or TRBV12-4 to TRBJ2-7; the table's D call, TRBD1, was not checked against the DNA. The CDR3 contains 8 residues when both ends are counted.

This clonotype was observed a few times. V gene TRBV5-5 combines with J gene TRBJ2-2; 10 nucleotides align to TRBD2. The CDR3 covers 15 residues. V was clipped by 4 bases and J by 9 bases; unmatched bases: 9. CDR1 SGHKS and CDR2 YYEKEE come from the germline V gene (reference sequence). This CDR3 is CASSQDLAGVRELFF. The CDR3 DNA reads TGTGCCAGCAGCCAAGATCTAGCGGGAGTAAGGGAGCTGTTTTTT.